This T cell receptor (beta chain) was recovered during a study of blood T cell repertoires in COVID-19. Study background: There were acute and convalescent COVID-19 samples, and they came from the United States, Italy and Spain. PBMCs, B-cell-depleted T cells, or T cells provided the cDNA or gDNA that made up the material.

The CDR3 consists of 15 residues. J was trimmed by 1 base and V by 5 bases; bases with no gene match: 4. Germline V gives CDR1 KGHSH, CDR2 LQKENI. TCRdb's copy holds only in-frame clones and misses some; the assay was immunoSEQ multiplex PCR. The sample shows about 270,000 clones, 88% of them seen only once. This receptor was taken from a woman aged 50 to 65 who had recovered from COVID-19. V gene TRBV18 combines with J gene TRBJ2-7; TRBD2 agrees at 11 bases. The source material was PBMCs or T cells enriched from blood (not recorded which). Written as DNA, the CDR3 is TGTGCCAGCTCAGAAACTAGCGGGAGTTCCTACGAGCAGTACTTC. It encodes CASSETSGSSYEQYF.